A selection of T cell receptor beta chains follows, all from one sample in a study of blood T cell repertoires in COVID-19. Repertoires were generated with immunoSEQ multiplex PCR, while TCRdb's copy carries only in-frame clones and drops some. The table lists 150,000 to 200,000 clones, around nine tenths of them singletons. Material for sequencing was peripheral blood. Receptors were obtained from a woman aged 70-85 years with COVID-19, enrolled during active disease. Both conserved end residues are part of each CDR3. Fields, in order: V gene, D gene, J gene, clone size, CDR3 protein, CDR3 DNA. D genes are given only for firm matches. Expanded clones are given a class, and other clones once, few, many or no size at all.

TRBV6-4	TRBD2	TRBJ2-7	once	CASSDSGRGAYEQYF	TGTGCCAGCAGTGACTCGGGGCGGGGGGCGTACGAGCAGTACTTC
TRBV7-9	TRBD1	TRBJ1-1	NA	CASRILDRGTEAFF	TGTGCCAGCAGAATCCTCGACAGGGGTACTGAAGCTTTCTTT
TRBV11-1	TRBD1	TRBJ1-2	NA	CASSYRGGYTF	TGTGCCAGCAGCTACAGGGGCGGCTACACCTTC
TRBV5-1	TRBD1	TRBJ1-6	NA	CASSLTPGTGLSSYNSPLHF	TGCGCCAGCAGCTTGACCCCCGGGACAGGCCTCAGCTCCTATAATTCACCCCTCCACTTT
TRBV2	NA	TRBJ1-2	NA	CASSGEQNYGYTF	TGTGCCAGCAGTGGTGAACAGAACTATGGCTACACCTTC
TRBV29-1	TRBD1	TRBJ2-1	NA	CSVERTGVDNEQFF	TGCAGCGTTGAACGGACAGGGGTGGACAATGAGCAGTTCTTC
TRBV18	TRBD1	TRBJ2-7	once	CASSPVLGRQGSYEQYF	TGTGCCAGCTCACCGGTTTTGGGCCGACAGGGATCCTACGAGCAGTACTTC
TRBV7-8	TRBD2	TRBJ2-2	once	CASSLVGGGKGGELFF	TGTGCCAGCAGCTTAGTCGGCGGGGGTAAAGGCGGGGAGCTGTTTTTT
TRBV29-1	NA	TRBJ1-1	NA	CSVQKGEGTEAFF	TGCAGCGTTCAGAAGGGGGAGGGTACTGAAGCTTTCTTT
TRBV5-1	TRBD1	TRBJ1-4	NA	CASSYGTANEKLFF	TGCGCCAGCAGCTACGGGACAGCAAATGAAAAACTGTTTTTT
TRBV10-1	TRBD1	TRBJ2-4	NA	CASSESANRGLGAKNIQYF	TGCGCCAGCAGTGAGTCCGCAAACAGGGGGCTAGGAGCCAAAAACATTCAGTACTTC
TRBV5-1	NA	TRBJ2-2	NA	CASSFVAGEVTGELFF	TGCGCCAGCAGCTTCGTAGCAGGGGAAGTAACCGGGGAGCTGTTTTTT
TRBV11-2	TRBD1	TRBJ2-7	NA	CASSSRDRMSYEQYF	TGTGCCAGCAGCTCCCGGGACAGGATGTCCTACGAGCAGTACTTC
TRBV18	NA	TRBJ1-1	NA	CASSPLGSADTEAFF	TGTGCCAGCTCACCACTGGGGAGTGCGGATACTGAAGCTTTCTTT
TRBV28	NA	TRBJ1-2	NA	CAGQKANYGYTF	TGTGCCGGGCAGAAAGCTAACTATGGCTACACCTTC
TRBV7-9	NA	TRBJ2-3	NA	CASSLGVNSRSTDTQYF	TGTGCCAGCAGCTTAGGGGTGAATAGCCGTAGCACAGATACGCAGTATTTT
TRBV27	NA	TRBJ1-4	NA	CASSFNHNTEKLFF	TGTGCCAGCAGTTTCAACCACAACACTGAAAAACTGTTTTTT
TRBV7-9	NA	TRBJ1-4	NA	CATTQGPDATNEKLFF	TGTGCCACGACCCAGGGGCCCGATGCAACTAATGAAAAACTGTTTTTT
TRBV21-1	NA	TRBJ2-2	NA	CASSTERDTNTGELFF	TGTGCCAGCAGCACGGAACGGGACACGAACACCGGGGAGCTGTTTTTT
TRBV11-2	NA	TRBJ1-1	NA	CASSLGGQREAFF	TGTGCCAGCAGCTTAGGCGGACAGCGTGAAGCTTTCTTT
TRBV6-6	TRBD1	TRBJ1-3	NA	CASSQGQGLGSGNTIYF	TGTGCCAGCAGTCAGGGACAGGGTTTGGGCTCTGGAAACACCATATATTTT
TRBV27	TRBD1	TRBJ1-1	NA	CASSRQGGSREAFF	TGTGCCAGCAGCAGACAGGGCGGATCGAGGGAAGCTTTCTTT
TRBV5-1	NA	TRBJ1-3	NA	CASMQGPFTGNTIYF	TGCGCCAGCATGCAGGGGCCATTCACTGGAAACACCATATATTTT
TRBV6-5	TRBD1	TRBJ2-2	NA	CASSPRTGNTGELFF	TGTGCCAGCAGTCCTCGGACAGGGAACACCGGGGAGCTGTTTTTT
TRBV2	TRBD2	TRBJ2-3	NA	CASLAGVGPDTQYF	TGTGCCAGCCTAGCGGGGGTGGGCCCAGATACGCAGTATTTT
TRBV15	TRBD1	TRBJ2-2	NA	CATSKKPGQGAGELFF	TGTGCCACCAGCAAAAAACCGGGACAGGGTGCCGGGGAGCTGTTTTTT
TRBV5-1	TRBD2	TRBJ2-3	NA	CASSLQAGILTDTQYF	TGCGCCAGCAGCTTGCAAGCGGGGATCTTAACAGATACGCAGTATTTT
TRBV28	NA	TRBJ1-2	NA	CASTPSRGAIHGYTF	TGTGCCAGCACCCCCTCCAGGGGCGCTATCCATGGCTACACCTTC
TRBV19	NA	TRBJ2-5	NA	CASSEGGSQETQYF	TGTGCCAGTAGTGAGGGGGGGAGCCAAGAGACCCAGTACTTC
TRBV9	NA	TRBJ1-6	NA	CASSRDNNSPLHF	TGTGCCAGTAGTAGGGACAACAATTCACCCCTCCACTTT
TRBV7-2	TRBD1	TRBJ1-5	NA	CASSSRTGTSNQPQHF	TGTGCCAGCAGCTCCCGGACAGGGACAAGCAATCAGCCCCAGCATTTT
TRBV6-5	NA	TRBJ1-1	NA	CTTSRGTEAFF	TGTACAACGAGTAGGGGCACTGAAGCTTTCTTT
TRBV5-1	NA	TRBJ2-5	NA	CASSSPGSQETQYF	TGCGCCAGCAGCTCCCCCGGGTCCCAAGAGACCCAGTACTTC
TRBV28	NA	TRBJ1-6	NA	CASTPAGRSPLHF	TGTGCCAGCACTCCAGCGGGAAGATCACCCCTCCACTTT
TRBV27	TRBD1	TRBJ1-6	NA	CASTRTGGFRSPLHF	TGTGCCAGCACCCGAACAGGGGGCTTTCGTTCACCCCTCCACTTT
TRBV29-1	NA	TRBJ2-2	NA	CSAPSAGRDTGELFF	TGCAGCGCCCCGTCGGCAGGGCGTGACACCGGGGAGCTGTTTTTT
TRBV24-1	TRBD1	TRBJ1-2	NA	CATSARDRGGGYTF	TGTGCCACCAGTGCCCGGGACAGGGGAGGAGGCTACACCTTC
TRBV9	TRBD1	TRBJ1-2	NA	CASSMTGEGYTF	TGTGCCAGCAGCATGACAGGGGAAGGCTACACCTTC
TRBV5-1	NA	TRBJ1-1	NA	CASSSLAVNTEAFF	TGCGCCAGCAGCTCCCTGGCGGTGAACACTGAAGCTTTCTTT
TRBV7-6	NA	TRBJ1-1	few	CASSLFPGESTEAFF	TGTGCCAGCAGCTTATTTCCGGGTGAAAGCACTGAAGCTTTCTTT
TRBV29-1	TRBD2	TRBJ2-1	NA	CSVEGLAGELSRGEQFF	TGCAGCGTTGAAGGGCTAGCGGGGGAGCTGAGCCGGGGTGAGCAGTTCTTC
TRBV11-1	NA	TRBJ1-1	few	CASSTTDKLNTEAFF	TGTGCCAGCAGCACCACTGACAAATTGAACACTGAAGCTTTCTTT
TRBV7-2	TRBD1	TRBJ1-2	NA	CASSSYQQGTADYGYTF	TGTGCCAGCAGCTCATATCAACAAGGGACAGCCGACTATGGCTACACCTTC
TRBV2	NA	TRBJ2-3	NA	CASSGGGTITDTQYF	TGTGCCAGCAGTGGGGGCGGGACCATCACAGATACGCAGTATTTT
TRBV9	NA	TRBJ2-1	NA	CASSVSGSSYNEQFF	TGTGCCAGCAGCGTAAGCGGGTCCTCCTACAATGAGCAGTTCTTC
TRBV19	NA	TRBJ1-4	NA	CASSYPRSATNEKLFF	TGTGCCAGTAGTTACCCCCGCAGTGCAACTAATGAAAAACTGTTTTTT
TRBV2	NA	TRBJ1-1	NA	CASRGTRNTEAFF	TGTGCCAGCAGGGGGACAAGGAACACTGAAGCTTTCTTT
TRBV4-2	NA	TRBJ1-2	NA	CASSQELTGKILTFNTAGYTF	TGTGCCAGCAGCCAAGAGTTAACAGGGAAGATTCTCACATTCAATACCGCTGGCTACACCTTC
TRBV6-1	NA	TRBJ2-5	NA	CASSEFGTQETQYF	TGTGCCAGCAGTGAATTTGGGACTCAAGAGACCCAGTACTTC